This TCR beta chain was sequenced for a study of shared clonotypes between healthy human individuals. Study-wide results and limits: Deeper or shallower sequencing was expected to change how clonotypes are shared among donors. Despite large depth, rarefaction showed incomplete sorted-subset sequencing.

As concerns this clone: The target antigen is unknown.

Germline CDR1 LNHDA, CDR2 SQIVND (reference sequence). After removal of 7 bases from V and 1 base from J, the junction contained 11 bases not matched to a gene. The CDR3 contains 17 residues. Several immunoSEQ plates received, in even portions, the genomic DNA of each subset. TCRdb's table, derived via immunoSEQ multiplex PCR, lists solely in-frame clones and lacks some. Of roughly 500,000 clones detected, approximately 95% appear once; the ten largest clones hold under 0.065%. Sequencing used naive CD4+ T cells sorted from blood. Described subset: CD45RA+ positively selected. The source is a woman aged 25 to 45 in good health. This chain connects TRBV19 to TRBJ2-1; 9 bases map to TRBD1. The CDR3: CASTLRIGTGSYNEQFF. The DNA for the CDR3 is TGTGCCAGTACCCTACGGATAGGGACAGGGTCCTACAATGAGCAGTTCTTC.